Each of the 10 T cell receptor beta chains below was sequenced from the same sample in a study of cytomegalovirus exposure and HLA in healthy donors. Researchers ran the PCR with 60 Vbeta and 13 Jbeta primers. TCRdb keeps only in-frame clones here, not all; method: immunoSEQ multiplex PCR. Altogether around 100,000 clones are present, over 75% being singletons, with the ten largest covering roughly 6%. The specimen sequenced was PBMCs. The origin of the receptors is a man in his 60s in good health and CMV-seropositive.

CDR3 residues: CASSASSGTMNNEQFF. CDR3 nucleotides: TGTGCCAGCAGCGCATCTAGCGGGACGATGAACAATGAGCAGTTCTTC. This chain joins TRBV11-2 and TRBJ2-1, with 9 bases that match TRBD2. Germline V gene sequence: CDR1 SGHAT, CDR2 FQNNGV. V gave up 5 bases and J gave up 5 bases; unmatched junction bases: 10. CDR3 size: 16 residues.

The J gene is TRBJ1-1, the V gene TRBV5-1, with D possibly matching TRBD1 (5 bases). In germline, CDR1 is SGHRS, CDR2 YFSETQ. Trimming left V 5 bases short and J 11 bases short, with 19 bases between. The CDR3 spans 13 residues. CDR3 loop: CASRVVGAGEAFF. CDR3 nucleotides: TGCGCCAGCAGGGTAGTAGGGGCAGGTGAGGCTTTCTTT. Supplemented by reference TRBV5-1 and TRBJ1-1, the full variable domain reads KAGVTQTPRYLIKTRGQQVTLSCSPISGHRSVSWYQQTPGQGLQFLFEYFSETQRNKGNFPGRFSGRQFSNSRSEMNVSTLELGDSALYLCASRVVGAGEAFFGQGTRLTVV.

The chain couples TRBV19 to TRBJ2-5; TRBD1 agrees at 10 bases. The CDR3 contains 16 residues. V was clipped by 2 bases and J by 5 bases; unmatched bases: 8. Germline CDR1 is LNHDA and CDR2 is SQIVND (reference sequence). The CDR3 DNA reads as TGTGCCAGTAGTATACTGCCGGGACAGGGGCTGGAGACCCAGTACTTC. As protein: CASSILPGQGLETQYF.

This sequence joins TRBV5-1 and TRBJ1-2; 8 positions agree with TRBD1. The length of the CDR3 is 13 residues. The germline CDR1 and CDR2 sequences are SGHRS and YFSETQ. With V trimmed by 9 bases and J by 4 bases, 8 bases remained unmatched. The CDR3 DNA sequence: TGCGCCATCGAACAGGGGGATCGCTATGGCTACACCTTC. It encodes CAIEQGDRYGYTF.

V usage is TRBV19 and J usage is TRBJ2-1; 16 bases map to TRBD2. V trimming: 4 bases; J trimming: 7 bases; junction bases outside the gene matches: 4. CDR1 is LNHDA and CDR2 is SQIVND in the germline V gene (reference sequence). The CDR3 runs to 16 residues. The CDR3 reads CASSTGTSGGANEQFF. In DNA form, the CDR3 reads TGTGCCAGTAGTACCGGGACTAGCGGGGGGGCAAATGAGCAGTTCTTC.

This rearrangement joins TRBV9 to TRBJ1-5, with 7 positions matching TRBD1. Germline CDR1 SGDLS, CDR2 YYNGEE. The CDR3 runs to 14 residues. Trimming cost V 7 bases and J 7 bases; bases outside gene matches: 11. CDR3 sequence: CASLQTGRFQPQHF. DNA of the CDR3: TGTGCCAGCTTGCAGACAGGGAGGTTCCAGCCCCAGCATTTT.

On this clone: An end of the junction does not agree with germline; a read error may underlie this. The CDR3 bases are TGTGCCAGCAGCATTCCCACCACCAAAGAGCCCCAGTACTTC. It is translated as CASSIPTTKEPQYF. The rearrangement links TRBV5-8 to TRBJ2-5; D uncertain. CDR1 is SGHTS and CDR2 is YDEGEE in the germline V gene. The CDR3 is 14 residues long.

Here the CDR3 reads CASSLKGVIYGYTF. In DNA form, the CDR3 reads TGCGCCAGCAGCTTGAAGGGGGTGATCTATGGCTACACCTTC. The rearrangement uses TRBV5-1 and TRBJ1-2; D might be TRBD1 (6 bases). The germline CDR1 and CDR2 sequences are SGHRS and YFSETQ. This CDR3 contains 14 residues. Trimming took 1 base from V and 4 from J, leaving 11 bases between them.

The chain recombines TRBV7-9 with TRBJ1-1; D call uncertain. Trimming shortened V by 2 bases and J by 11 bases, and 15 bases separated the two germline ends. The length of the CDR3 is 13 residues. CDR1 is SEHNR and CDR2 is FQNEAQ in the germline V gene (reference sequence). CDR3 DNA: TGTGCCAGCAGCTTATTACGGGGAAGGGTGGCTTTCTTT. Translation: CASSLLRGRVAFF.

This clone was seen more than once but under ten times. CDR3 in amino acids: CATAGLARTDTQYF. The CDR3 DNA sequence: TGTGCCACGGCGGGACTAGCGAGGACAGATACGCAGTATTTT. This chain joins TRBV7-8 and TRBJ2-3; 10 bases fit TRBD2. The length of the CDR3 is 14 residues. The germline gives CDR1 SGHVS, CDR2 FQNEAQ. V lost 10 bases to trimming and J lost 3 bases; unmatched junction nucleotides: 7. The full variable domain, in which reference TRBV7-8 and TRBJ2-3 provide the parts outside the CDR3, is GAGVSQSPRYKVAKRGQDVALRCDPISGHVSLFWYQQALGQGPEFLTYFQNEAQLDKSGLPSDRFFAERPEGSVSTLKIQRTQQEDSAVYLCATAGLARTDTQYFGPGTRLTVL.